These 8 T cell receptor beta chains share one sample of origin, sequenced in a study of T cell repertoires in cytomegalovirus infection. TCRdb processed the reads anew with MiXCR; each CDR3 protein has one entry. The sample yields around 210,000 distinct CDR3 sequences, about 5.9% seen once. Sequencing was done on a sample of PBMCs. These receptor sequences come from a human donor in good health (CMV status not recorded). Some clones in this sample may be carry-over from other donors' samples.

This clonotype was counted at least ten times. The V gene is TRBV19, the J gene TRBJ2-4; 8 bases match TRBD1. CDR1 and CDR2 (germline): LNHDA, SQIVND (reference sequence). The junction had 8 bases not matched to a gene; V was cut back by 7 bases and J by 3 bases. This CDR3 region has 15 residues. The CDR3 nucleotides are TGTGCCAGTACCACTCAGGGGGCCGGCAAAAACATTCAGTACTTC. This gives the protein CASTTQGAGKNIQYF.

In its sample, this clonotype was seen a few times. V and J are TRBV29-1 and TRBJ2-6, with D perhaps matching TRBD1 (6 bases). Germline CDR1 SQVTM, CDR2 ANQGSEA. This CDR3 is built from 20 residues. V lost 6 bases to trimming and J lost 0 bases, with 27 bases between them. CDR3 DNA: TGCAGCGTCTTAGAGGAGAGGGGGTGGAGACACAGCTCTGGGGCCAACGTCCTGACTTTC. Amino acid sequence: CSVLEERGWRHSSGANVLTF.

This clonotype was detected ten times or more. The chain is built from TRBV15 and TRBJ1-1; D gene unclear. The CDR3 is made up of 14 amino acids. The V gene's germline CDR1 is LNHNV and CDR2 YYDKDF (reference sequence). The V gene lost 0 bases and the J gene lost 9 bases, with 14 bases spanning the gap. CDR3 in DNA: TGTGCCACCAGCAGAGATCTTTTTGCAGCCAAAGCTTTCTTT. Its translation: CATSRDLFAAKAFF. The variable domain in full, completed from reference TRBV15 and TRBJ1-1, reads DAMVIQNPRYQVTQFGKPVTLSCSQTLNHNVMYWYQQKSSQAPKLLFHYYDKDFNNEADTPDNFQSRRPNTSFCFLDIRSPGLGDTAMYLCATSRDLFAAKAFFGQGTRLTVV.

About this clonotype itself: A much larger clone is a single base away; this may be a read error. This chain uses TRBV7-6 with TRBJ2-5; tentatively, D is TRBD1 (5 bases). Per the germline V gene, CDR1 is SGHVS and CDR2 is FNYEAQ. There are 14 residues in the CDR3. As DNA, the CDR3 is TGTGCTAGCAGTGGTCCAGTCCCAGGGAAGACCCAGTACTTC. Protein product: CASSGPVPGKTQYF.

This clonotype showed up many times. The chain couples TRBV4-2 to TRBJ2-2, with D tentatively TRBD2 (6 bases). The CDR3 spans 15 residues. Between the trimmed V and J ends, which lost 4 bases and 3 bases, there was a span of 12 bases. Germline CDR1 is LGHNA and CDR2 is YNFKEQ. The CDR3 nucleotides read TGTGCCAGCAGCCCCCTGACTAGTGACACCGGGGAGCTGTTTTTT. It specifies CASSPLTSDTGELFF.

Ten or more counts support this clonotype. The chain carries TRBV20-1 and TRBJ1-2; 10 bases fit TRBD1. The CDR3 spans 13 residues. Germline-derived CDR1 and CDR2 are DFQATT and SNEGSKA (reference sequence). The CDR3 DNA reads TGCAGCAAAACCGGGACAGGGGTAGCTGGCTACACCTTC. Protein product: CSKTGTGVAGYTF.

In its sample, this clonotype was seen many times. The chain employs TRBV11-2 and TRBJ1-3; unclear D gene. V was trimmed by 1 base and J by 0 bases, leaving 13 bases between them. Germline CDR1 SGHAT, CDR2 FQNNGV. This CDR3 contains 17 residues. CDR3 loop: CASSLVFAATSGNTIYF. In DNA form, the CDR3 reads TGTGCCAGCAGCTTAGTTTTCGCCGCTACCTCTGGAAACACCATATATTTT. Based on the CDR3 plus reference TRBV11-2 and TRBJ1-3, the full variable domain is EAGVAQSPRYKIIEKRQSVAFWCNPISGHATLYWYQQILGQGPKLLIQFQNNGVVDDSQLPKDRFSAERLKGVDSTLKIQPAKLEDSAVYLCASSLVFAATSGNTIYFGEGSWLTVV.

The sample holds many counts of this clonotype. The CDR3 nucleotides are TGCAGTGCTCAGCCACGGGAAGAGACCCAGTACTTC. It translates to CSAQPREETQYF. The chain carries TRBV20-1 and TRBJ2-5; D remains ambiguous. Germline V gene sequence: CDR1 DFQATT, CDR2 SNEGSKA (reference sequence). With 5 bases removed from V and 3 bases from J, the gap between germline ends came to 10 bases. The CDR3 runs 12 residues.